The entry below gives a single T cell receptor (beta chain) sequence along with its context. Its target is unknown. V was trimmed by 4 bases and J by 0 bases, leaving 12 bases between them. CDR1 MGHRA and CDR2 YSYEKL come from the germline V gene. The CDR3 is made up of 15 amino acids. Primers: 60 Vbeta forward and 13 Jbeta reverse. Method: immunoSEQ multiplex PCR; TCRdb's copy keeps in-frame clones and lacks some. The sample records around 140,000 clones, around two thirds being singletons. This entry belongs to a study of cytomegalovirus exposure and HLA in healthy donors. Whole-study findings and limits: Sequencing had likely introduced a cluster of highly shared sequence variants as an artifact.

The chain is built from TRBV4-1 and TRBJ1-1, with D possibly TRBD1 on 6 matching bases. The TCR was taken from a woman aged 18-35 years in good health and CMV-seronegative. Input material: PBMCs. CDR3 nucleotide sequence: TGCGCCAGCAGCCCGTACAGGGATTTGAACACTGAAGCTTTCTTT. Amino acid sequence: CASSPYRDLNTEAFF.